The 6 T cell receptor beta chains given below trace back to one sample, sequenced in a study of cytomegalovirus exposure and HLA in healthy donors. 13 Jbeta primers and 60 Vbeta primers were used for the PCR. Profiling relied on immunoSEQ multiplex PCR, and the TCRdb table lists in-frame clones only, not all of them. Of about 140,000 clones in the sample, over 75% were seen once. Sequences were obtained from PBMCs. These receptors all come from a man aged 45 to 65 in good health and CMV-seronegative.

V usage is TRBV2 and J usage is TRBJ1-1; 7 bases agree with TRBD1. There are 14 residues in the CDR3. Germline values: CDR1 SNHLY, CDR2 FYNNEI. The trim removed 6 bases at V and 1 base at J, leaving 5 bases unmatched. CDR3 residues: CASSGDRANTEAFF. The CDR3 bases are TGTGCCAGCAGCGGAGACAGGGCGAACACTGAAGCTTTCTTT.

The CDR3, as DNA: TGTGCCAGCAGCCGCAGGGGGCGGGATGAAAAACTGTTTTTT. Its translation is CASSRRGRDEKLFF. The genes are TRBV14 and TRBJ1-4, with TRBD1 matching 8 bases. V dropped 4 bases and J dropped 6; count of bases not matched to a gene: 4. CDR3 size: 14 residues. Germline CDR1 and CDR2: SGHDN and FVKESK.

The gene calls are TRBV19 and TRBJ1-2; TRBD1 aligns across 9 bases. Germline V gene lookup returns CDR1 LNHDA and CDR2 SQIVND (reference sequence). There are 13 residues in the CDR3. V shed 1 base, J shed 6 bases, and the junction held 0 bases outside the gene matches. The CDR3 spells CASSIGTGDGYTF. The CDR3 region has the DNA TGTGCCAGTAGTATAGGGACAGGGGATGGCTACACCTTC. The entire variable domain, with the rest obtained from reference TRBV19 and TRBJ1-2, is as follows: DGGITQSPKYLFRKEGQNVTLSCEQNLNHDAMYWYRQDPGQGLRLIYYSQIVNDFQKGDIAEGYSVSREKKESFPLTVTSAQKNPTAFYLCASSIGTGDGYTFGSGTRLTVV.

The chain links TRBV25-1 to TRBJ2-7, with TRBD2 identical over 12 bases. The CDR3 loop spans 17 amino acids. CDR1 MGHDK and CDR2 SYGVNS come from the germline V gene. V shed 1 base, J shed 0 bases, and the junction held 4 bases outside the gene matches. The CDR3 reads CASSELTSGRSSYEQYF. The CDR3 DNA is TGTGCCAGCAGTGAATTAACTAGCGGGAGGAGCTCCTACGAGCAGTACTTC.

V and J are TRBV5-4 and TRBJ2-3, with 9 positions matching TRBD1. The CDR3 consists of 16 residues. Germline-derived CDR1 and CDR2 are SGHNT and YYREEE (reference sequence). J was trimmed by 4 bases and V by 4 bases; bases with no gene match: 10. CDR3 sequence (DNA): TGTGCCAGCAGCGAACCCGGGACAGGGAGGGCAGATACGCAGTATTTT. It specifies CASSEPGTGRADTQYF.

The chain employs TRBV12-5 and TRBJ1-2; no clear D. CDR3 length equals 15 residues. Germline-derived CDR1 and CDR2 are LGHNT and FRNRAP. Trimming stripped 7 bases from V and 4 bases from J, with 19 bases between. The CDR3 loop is CASAAGSSIFYGYTF. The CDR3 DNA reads TGTGCTAGTGCTGCCGGGTCTTCGATATTCTATGGCTACACCTTC.